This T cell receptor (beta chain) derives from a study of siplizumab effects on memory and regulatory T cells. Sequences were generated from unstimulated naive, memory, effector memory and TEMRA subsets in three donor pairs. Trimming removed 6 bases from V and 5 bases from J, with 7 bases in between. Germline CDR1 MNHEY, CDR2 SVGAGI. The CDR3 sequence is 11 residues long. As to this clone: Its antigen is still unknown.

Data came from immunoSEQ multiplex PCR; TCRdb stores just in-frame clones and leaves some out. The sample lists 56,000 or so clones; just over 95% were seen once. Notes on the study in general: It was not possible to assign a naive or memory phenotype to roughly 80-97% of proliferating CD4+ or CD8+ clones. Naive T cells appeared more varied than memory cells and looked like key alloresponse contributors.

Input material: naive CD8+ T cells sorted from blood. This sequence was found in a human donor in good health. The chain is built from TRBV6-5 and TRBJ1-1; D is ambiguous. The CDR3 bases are TGTGCCAGCAGCCTTGGGACTGAAGCTTTCTTT. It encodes CASSLGTEAFF.